The rows below give T cell receptor beta chains drawn from one sample of a study of CD8+CD57+ T cells in acquired aplastic anemia. TCRdb fed the reads into MiXCR, producing one record per CDR3 protein. Of roughly 290,000 distinct CDR3 sequences listed, 45% to 65% are singletons. Sequencing input: sorted CD4+, CD8+, or CD8+CD57+ T cells (not recorded which) from PBMCs. These receptors were obtained from a human donor with aplastic anemia. The CDR3 runs from the conserved cysteine through the conserved F or W. A D gene is named only where the DNA matches it firmly. The size field is filled for only some rows; it gives once, few, many or a size class.

j_call v_call clone_size d_call cdr3_aa cdr3_nt
TRBJ1-1 TRBV7-9 . . CASRGGSGNTEAFF TGTGCCAGCAGGGGGGGGTCAGGGAACACTGAAGCTTTCTTT
TRBJ2-1 TRBV24-1 few . CATSDLRGHGGEQFF TGTGCCACCAGTGATTTGAGAGGGCATGGAGGTGAGCAGTTCTTC
TRBJ2-1 TRBV19 . . CASEGPPKFF TGTGCCAGCGAAGGACCGCCGAAGTTCTTC
TRBJ2-5 TRBV7-6 many . CASSLGAGQETQYF TGTGCCAGCAGCTTAGGGGCCGGACAAGAGACCCAGTACTTC
TRBJ2-1 TRBV9 . TRBD2 CASSPQGGAGGSTYNEQFF TGTGCCAGCAGCCCTCAGGGAGGAGCGGGGGGATCTACCTACAATGAGCAGTTCTTC
TRBJ1-2 TRBV29-1 . . CSVVRVLYGYTF TGCAGCGTTGTTAGGGTGTTATATGGCTACACCTTC
TRBJ1-2 TRBV14 . . CASSQRLANYGYTF TGTGCCAGCAGCCAACGTCTAGCTAACTATGGCTACACCTTC
TRBJ1-5 TRBV2 . TRBD1 CASSLTGNSNQPQHF TGTGCCAGCAGCTTGACAGGGAATAGCAATCAGCCCCAGCATTTT
TRBJ2-1 TRBV20-1 . TRBD2 CSARDLTSGRNYNEQFF TGCAGTGCTAGAGACCTTACGAGCGGGAGGAACTACAATGAGCAGTTCTTC
TRBJ1-1 TRBV19 . TRBD1 CATGTPTDRGRDTEAFF TGTGCCACGGGTACCCCCACGGACAGGGGGCGAGACACTGAAGCTTTCTTT
TRBJ2-3 TRBV10-3 . TRBD2 CAISSSGGAEFVTDTQYF TGTGCCATCAGTTCTAGCGGGGGGGCAGAGTTTGTCACAGATACGCAGTATTTT
TRBJ1-5 TRBV6-1 many . CASSDPMGGNQPQHF TGTGCCAGCAGTGACCCTATGGGGGGCAATCAGCCCCAGCATTTT
TRBJ2-3 TRBV29-1 . . CVRTVVVGTDTQYF TGCGTTAGGACAGTCGTGGTGGGCACAGATACGCAGTATTTT
TRBJ1-6 TRBV4-2 . . CASSQVPIASPLHF TGTGCCAGCAGCCAGGTCCCTATCGCTTCACCCCTCCACTTT
TRBJ2-7 TRBV2 . TRBD1 CASGTGPMRGYEQYF TGTGCCAGCGGGACAGGACCCATGAGGGGCTACGAGCAGTACTTC
TRBJ2-5 TRBV5-6 . . CASSLSLGQETQYF TGTGCCAGCAGCTTGTCGCTAGGCCAAGAGACCCAGTACTTC
TRBJ1-1 TRBV6-4 . . CASSDSSSGGEAFF TGTGCCAGCAGTGACTCGAGTAGCGGGGGTGAAGCTTTCTTT
TRBJ1-6 TRBV19 . . CASSIDGGPNSPLHF TGTGCCAGTAGTATCGATGGGGGGCCTAATTCACCCCTCCACTTT
TRBJ2-7 TRBV7-2 few TRBD2 CASSFGGGGYEQYF TGTGCCAGCAGCTTCGGCGGCGGGGGCTACGAGCAGTACTTC
TRBJ2-3 TRBV7-6 few . CASSLGGNTLDTQYF TGTGCCAGCAGCCTAGGAGGGAACACACTTGATACGCAGTATTTT
TRBJ2-1 TRBV20-1 . . CSARIDTYNEQFF TGCAGTGCTAGGATCGACACGTACAATGAGCAGTTCTTT
TRBJ2-7 TRBV20-1 . . CSARDPGSASYEQYF TGCAGTGCTAGGGACCCGGGCAGCGCTTCCTACGAGCAGTACTTC
TRBJ2-7 TRBV5-6 . TRBD1 CASSPTGMVYEQYF TGTGCCAGCAGCCCGACAGGGATGGTGTACGAGCAGTACTTC
TRBJ1-1 TRBV9 . . CASSVSYLLRSTEAFF TGTGCCAGCAGCGTTTCCTACCTGTTACGTAGCACTGAAGCTTTCTTT
TRBJ2-5 TRBV7-2 . TRBD2 CASRGGGETQYF TGTGCCAGCCGGGGGGGCGGCGAGACCCAGTACTTC
TRBJ2-1 TRBV7-9 . TRBD2 CASSLRGSGDNEQFF TGTGCCAGCAGTCTTCGGGGTAGCGGGGACAATGAGCAGTTCTTC
TRBJ1-1 TRBV5-5 few . CASSRGDNEAFF TGTGCCAGCAGCCGCGGGGACAATGAAGCTTTCTTT
TRBJ1-1 TRBV9 . . CASSLDYDTEAFF TGTGCCAGCAGCTTAGATTACGACACTGAAGCTTTCTTT
TRBJ2-1 TRBV5-1 few . CASSLGGSDEQFF TGCGCCAGCAGCTTGGGTGGCTCGGATGAGCAGTTCTTC
TRBJ2-7 TRBV10-3 . . CAISESRLASYEQYF TGTGCCATCAGTGAGTCCAGGCTAGCATCGTACGAGCAGTACTTC
TRBJ1-1 TRBV5-1 . . CASLDPRSSDEAFF TGCGCCAGCCTAGACCCCCGCTCGAGTGATGAAGCTTTCTTT
TRBJ2-3 TRBV2 . . CASSQEGHTDTQYF TGTGCCAGCAGTCAAGAGGGACACACAGATACGCAGTATTTT
TRBJ2-1 TRBV7-3 . . CASSPHDRLNEQFF TGTGCCAGCAGCCCCCACGACCGGCTTAATGAGCAGTTCTTC
TRBJ2-4 TRBV20-1 . . CSAGGNGLAKNIQYF TGCAGTGCAGGCGGGAATGGACTAGCCAAAAACATTCAGTACTTC
TRBJ2-5 TRBV2 . . CASSLVGPAPGQPQYF TGTGCCAGCAGTTTAGTCGGACCCGCCCCCGGTCAGCCCCAGTACTTC
TRBJ2-5 TRBV25-1 once TRBD1 CASSNDRVVGETQYF TGTGCCAGCAGTAACGACAGGGTGGTAGGGGAGACCCAGTACTTC
TRBJ2-5 TRBV19 . . CASSLAWPVPGETQYF TGTGCCAGCAGCTTGGCCTGGCCGGTCCCGGGGGAGACCCAGTACTTC
TRBJ1-1 TRBV2 once TRBD1 CASGWGQGNTEAFF TGTGCCAGCGGATGGGGACAGGGGAACACTGAAGCTTTCTTT
TRBJ2-3 TRBV20-1 . . CSAVIGETNTQYF TGCAGTGCTGTCATAGGGGAGACCAATACGCAGTATTTT
TRBJ2-3 TRBV5-1 . . CASSLVMADTQYF TGCGCCAGCAGCTTGGTGATGGCAGATACGCAGTATTTT
TRBJ1-2 TRBV7-3 . TRBD1 CASSYRQGSGYTF TGTGCCAGCAGCTACCGACAGGGGAGTGGCTACACCTTC
TRBJ2-1 TRBV6-1 many . CASSEGGVGYNEQFF TGTGCCAGCAGTGAAGGGGGAGTTGGCTACAATGAGCAGTTCTTC
TRBJ2-7 TRBV20-1 . TRBD1 CSATGTGGIGPNEQYF TGCAGTGCTACCGGGACAGGAGGGATCGGTCCCAACGAGCAGTACTTC